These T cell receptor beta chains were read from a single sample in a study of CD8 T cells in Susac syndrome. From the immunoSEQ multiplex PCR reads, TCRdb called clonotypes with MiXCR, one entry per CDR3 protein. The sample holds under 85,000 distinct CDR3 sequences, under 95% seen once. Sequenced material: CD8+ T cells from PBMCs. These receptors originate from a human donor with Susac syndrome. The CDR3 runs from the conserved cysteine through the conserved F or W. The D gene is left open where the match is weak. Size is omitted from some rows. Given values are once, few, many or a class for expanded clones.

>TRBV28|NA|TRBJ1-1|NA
TGTGCCAGCACTAGAACCCTCCGGGGGACTGAAGCTTTCTTT
CASTRTLRGTEAFF
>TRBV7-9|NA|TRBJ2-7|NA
TGTGCCAGCAGCTATTCGGACAGCTACGAGCAGTACTTC
CASSYSDSYEQYF
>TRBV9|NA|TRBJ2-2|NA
TGTGCCAGCAGCGGCCGAGCAGGTCGGGAGCTGTTTTTT
CASSGRAGRELFF
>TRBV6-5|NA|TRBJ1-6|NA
TGTGCCAGCAGACCCGGACAGAGAAATTCACCCCTCCACTTT
CASRPGQRNSPLHF
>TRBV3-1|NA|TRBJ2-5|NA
TGTGCCAGCAGCCAAGATCGGGCGGGACTTCAAGAGACCCAGTACTTC
CASSQDRAGLQETQYF
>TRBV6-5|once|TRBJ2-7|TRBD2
TGTGCCAGCAGTTACTCGACTAGCGGGGGGAACGAGCAGTACTTC
CASSYSTSGGNEQYF
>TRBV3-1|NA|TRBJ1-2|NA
TGTGCCAGCAGCCAAAAAGTAGGGCTCGGGGGCTACACCTTC
CASSQKVGLGGYTF
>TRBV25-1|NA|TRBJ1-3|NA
TGTGCCAGCAGTAGCCACGGACGTACAGTCGGCCCTAGCTCTGGAAACACCATATATTTT
CASSSHGRTVGPSSGNTIYF
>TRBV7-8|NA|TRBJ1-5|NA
TGTGCCAGCAGCTTAGAGTGGGGCAATCAGCCCCAGCATTTT
CASSLEWGNQPQHF
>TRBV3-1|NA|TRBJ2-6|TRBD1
TGTGCCAGCAGCCAAGTTCTGGGACAGGCTCTTGGGGCCAACGTCCTGACTTTC
CASSQVLGQALGANVLTF
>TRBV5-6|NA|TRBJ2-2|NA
TGTGCCAGCAGCTTTCTGGGGGGTAACACCGGGGAGCTGTTTTTT
CASSFLGGNTGELFF
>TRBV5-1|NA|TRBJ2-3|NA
TGCGCCAGCAGCTTCGGTCTAGCGATCGCAGATACGCAGTATTTT
CASSFGLAIADTQYF
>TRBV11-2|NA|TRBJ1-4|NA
TGTGCCAGCGGCTATTCGGGCTCTAATGAAAAACTGTTTTTT
CASGYSGSNEKLFF
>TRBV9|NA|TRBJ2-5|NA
TGTGCCAGCACCCAGCAGGAGAGGCCTCAAGAGACCCAGTACTTC
CASTQQERPQETQYF
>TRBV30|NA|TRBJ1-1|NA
TGTGCCTGGGGGAAGGGGGGAACGAACACTGAAGCTTTCTTT
CAWGKGGTNTEAFF
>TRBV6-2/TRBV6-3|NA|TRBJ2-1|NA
TGTGCCAGCAGTTACTCGTTTAGAAGCTCCTACAATGAGCAGTTCTTC
CASSYSFRSSYNEQFF
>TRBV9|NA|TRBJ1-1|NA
TGTGCCAGCGGGCCGGCAAGGACTGAAGCTTTCTTT
CASGPARTEAFF
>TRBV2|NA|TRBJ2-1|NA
TGTGCCAGCAGTGAAGGGTCACGAAGCCGCCCGCCATCCTACAATGAGCAGTTCTTC
CASSEGSRSRPPSYNEQFF
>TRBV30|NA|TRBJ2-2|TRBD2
TGTGCCTGGAGTGTGGGACTAAACACCGGGGAGCTGTTTTTT
CAWSVGLNTGELFF
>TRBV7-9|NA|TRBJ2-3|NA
TGTGCCAGCAGCTTTTGGGGGCCCGCAGATACGCAGTATTTT
CASSFWGPADTQYF